The 3 T cell receptor beta chains below come from one sample, sequenced in a study of cytomegalovirus exposure and HLA in healthy donors. Amplification used 60 Vbeta primers and 13 Jbeta primers. The repertoire was sequenced with immunoSEQ multiplex PCR; TCRdb's copy has only in-frame clones and lacks some. Counted here are approximately 170,000 clones, roughly 80% occurring once; the ten biggest clones make up 1% to 1.5%. Material for sequencing was PBMCs. The receptors stem from a man aged 50-59 years in good health and CMV-seropositive.

The chain carries TRBV15 and TRBJ1-4; TRBD1 aligns across 8 bases. Germline CDR1 and CDR2: LNHNV and YYDKDF (reference sequence). CDR3 length: 15 residues. The trim removed 1 base at V and 6 bases at J, leaving 4 bases unmatched. CDR3 in DNA: TGTGCCACCAGCAGAGGGACAGGGACGGATGAAAAACTGTTTTTT. This translates into CATSRGTGTDEKLFF.

This clone occurred a few times. This rearrangement joins TRBV27 to TRBJ2-3; tentatively, D is TRBD2 (6 bases). V lost 7 bases and J lost 2, with 22 bases in between. The CDR3 consists of 17 residues. Germline V gene lookup returns CDR1 MNHEY and CDR2 SMNVEV (reference sequence). CDR3 nucleotide sequence: TGTGCCAGCACCCTTTCTAGCGAGACTACTCTCACAGATACGCAGTATTTT. Encoded protein: CASTLSSETTLTDTQYF.

The gene calls are TRBV7-8 and TRBJ2-5; D is uncertain. This CDR3 contains 13 residues. Per the germline V gene, CDR1 is SGHVS and CDR2 is FQNEAQ. V lost 5 bases, J lost 1 base, and 8 bases lay in between. The CDR3 sequence is CASSPPVQETQYF. Here the CDR3 DNA reads TGTGCCAGCAGCCCCCCGGTCCAAGAGACCCAGTACTTC.